This T cell receptor (beta chain) was identified in a study of blood T cell repertoires in COVID-19. Overall study context: T cells, B-cell-depleted T cells, or PBMCs provided the cDNA or gDNA that served as material.

The CDR3 covers 14 residues. Trimming took off 3 bases at V and 3 bases at J, with 8 bases between the two ends. Germline V gene sequence: CDR1 MNHEY, CDR2 SMNVEV (reference sequence). Libraries were prepared by immunoSEQ multiplex PCR; TCRdb keeps only in-frame clonotypes and omits some of them. The sample contains some 55,000 clones, roughly four fifths of which appear only once. This rearrangement joins TRBV27 to TRBJ1-4; no definite D call. The origin of this receptor is an older woman with acute or convalescent COVID-19. The sample comprised peripheral blood. CDR3 sequence reads: CASSLISANEKLFF. In DNA form, the CDR3 reads TGTGCCAGCAGTTTGATCAGCGCTAATGAAAAACTGTTTTTT.